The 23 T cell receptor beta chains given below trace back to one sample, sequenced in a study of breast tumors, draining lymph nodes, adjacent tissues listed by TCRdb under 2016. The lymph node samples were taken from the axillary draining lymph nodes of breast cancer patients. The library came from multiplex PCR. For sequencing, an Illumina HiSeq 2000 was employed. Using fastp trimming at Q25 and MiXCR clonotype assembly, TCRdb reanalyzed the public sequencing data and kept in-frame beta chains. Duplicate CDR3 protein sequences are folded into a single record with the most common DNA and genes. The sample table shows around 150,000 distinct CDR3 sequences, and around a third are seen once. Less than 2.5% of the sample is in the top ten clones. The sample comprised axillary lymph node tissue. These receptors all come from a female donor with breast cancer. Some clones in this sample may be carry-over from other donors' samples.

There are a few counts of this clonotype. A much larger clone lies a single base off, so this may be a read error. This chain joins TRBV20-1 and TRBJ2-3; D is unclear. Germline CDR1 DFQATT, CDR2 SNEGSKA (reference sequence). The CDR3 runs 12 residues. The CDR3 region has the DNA TGCAGTGCTATTTCAGTTAATTATACGCCGTATTTT. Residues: CSAISVNYTPYF.

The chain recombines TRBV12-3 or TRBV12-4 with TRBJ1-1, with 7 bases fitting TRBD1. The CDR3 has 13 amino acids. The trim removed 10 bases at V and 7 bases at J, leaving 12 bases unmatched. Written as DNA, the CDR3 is TGTGCCACCAGACAGGGTGGGTCGATTGAAGCTTTCTTT. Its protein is CATRQGGSIEAFF.

The CDR3 DNA follows: TGTGCCAGCAGTTGGCCGGACGGGGAGCTGTTTTTT. The encoded protein is CASSWPDGELFF. The genes are TRBV12-3 or TRBV12-4 and TRBJ2-2; no definite D call. This CDR3 contains 12 residues. The V end lost 4 bases, the J end lost 7 bases, and 7 bases lay between the germline ends.

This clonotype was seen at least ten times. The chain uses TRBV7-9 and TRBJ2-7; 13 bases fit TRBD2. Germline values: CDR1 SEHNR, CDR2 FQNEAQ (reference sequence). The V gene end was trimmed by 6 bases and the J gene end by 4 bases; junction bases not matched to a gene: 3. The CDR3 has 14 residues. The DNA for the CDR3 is TGTGCCAGCAGACGACTAGCGGGGGGATACGAGCAGTACTTC. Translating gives CASRRLAGGYEQYF.

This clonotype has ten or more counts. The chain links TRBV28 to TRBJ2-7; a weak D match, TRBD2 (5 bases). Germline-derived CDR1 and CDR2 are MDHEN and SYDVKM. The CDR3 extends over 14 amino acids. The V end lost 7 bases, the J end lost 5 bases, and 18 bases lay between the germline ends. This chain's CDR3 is CASNTVGLADEQYF. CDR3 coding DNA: TGTGCCAGCAACACGGTAGGACTCGCAGACGAGCAGTACTTC.

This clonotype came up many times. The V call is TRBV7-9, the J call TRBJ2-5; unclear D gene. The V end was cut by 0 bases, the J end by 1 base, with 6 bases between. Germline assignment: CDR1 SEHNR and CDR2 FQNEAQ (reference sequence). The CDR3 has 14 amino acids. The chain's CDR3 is CASSLAVLQETQYF. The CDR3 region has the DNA TGTGCCAGCAGCTTAGCCGTGCTCCAAGAGACCCAGTACTTC.

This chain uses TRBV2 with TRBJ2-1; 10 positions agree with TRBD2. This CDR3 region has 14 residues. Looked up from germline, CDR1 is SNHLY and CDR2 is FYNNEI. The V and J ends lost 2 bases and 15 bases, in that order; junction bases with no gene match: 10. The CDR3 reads CASSEIFQAGGPFF. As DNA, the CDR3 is TGTGCCAGCAGTGAAATTTTCCAAGCGGGAGGGCCGTTCTTC.

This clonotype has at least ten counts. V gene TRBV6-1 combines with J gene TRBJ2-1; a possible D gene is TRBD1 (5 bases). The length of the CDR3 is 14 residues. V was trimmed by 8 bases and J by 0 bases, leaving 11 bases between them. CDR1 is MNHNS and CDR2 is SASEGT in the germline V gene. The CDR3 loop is CASETGGSYNEQFF. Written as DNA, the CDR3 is TGTGCCAGCGAAACAGGTGGCTCCTACAATGAGCAGTTCTTC.

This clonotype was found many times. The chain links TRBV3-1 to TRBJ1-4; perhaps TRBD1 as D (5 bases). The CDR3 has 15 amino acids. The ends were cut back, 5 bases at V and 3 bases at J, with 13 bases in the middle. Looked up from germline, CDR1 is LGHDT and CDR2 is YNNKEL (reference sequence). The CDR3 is CASSKQDISNEKLFF. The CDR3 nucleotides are TGTGCCAGCAGCAAACAGGACATATCTAATGAAAAACTGTTTTTT.

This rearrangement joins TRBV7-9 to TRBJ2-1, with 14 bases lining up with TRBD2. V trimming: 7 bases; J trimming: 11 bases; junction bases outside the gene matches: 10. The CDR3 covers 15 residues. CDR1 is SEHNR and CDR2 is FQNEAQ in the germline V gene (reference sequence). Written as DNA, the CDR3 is TGTGCCAGCAAGATAGCGGGGACTAGCGGGGGTAAGCAGTTCTTC. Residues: CASKIAGTSGGKQFF.

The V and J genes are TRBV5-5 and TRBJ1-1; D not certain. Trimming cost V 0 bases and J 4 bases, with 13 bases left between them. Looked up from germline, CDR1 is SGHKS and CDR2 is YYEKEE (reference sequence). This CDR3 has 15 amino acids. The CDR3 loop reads CASSLASLTSTEAFF. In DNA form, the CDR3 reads TGTGCCAGCAGCTTGGCTAGTCTTACGAGCACTGAAGCTTTCTTT.

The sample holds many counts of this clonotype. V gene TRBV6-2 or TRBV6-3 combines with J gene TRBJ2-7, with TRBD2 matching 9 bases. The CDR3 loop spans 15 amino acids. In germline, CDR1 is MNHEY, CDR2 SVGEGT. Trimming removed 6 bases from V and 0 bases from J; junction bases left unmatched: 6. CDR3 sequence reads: CASRTGLASSYEQYV. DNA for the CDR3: TGTGCCAGCAGAACCGGACTAGCGAGCTCCTACGAGCAGTACGTC.

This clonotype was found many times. The CDR3 sequence is CASKDERLDYEQYF. CDR3 bases: TGTGCCAGTAAGGACGAACGCCTTGACTACGAGCAGTACTTC. The chain employs TRBV19 and TRBJ2-7; no clear D gene. The CDR3 has 14 residues. V lost 7 bases and J 3 bases, leaving 16 bases between the germline ends. Germline CDR1 LNHDA, CDR2 SQIVND (reference sequence). Filled out from reference TRBV19 and TRBJ2-7, the complete variable domain reads DGGITQSPKYLFRKEGQNVTLSCEQNLNHDAMYWYRQDPGQGLRLIYYSQIVNDFQKGDIAEGYSVSREKKESFPLTVTSAQKNPTAFYLCASKDERLDYEQYFGPGTRLTVT.

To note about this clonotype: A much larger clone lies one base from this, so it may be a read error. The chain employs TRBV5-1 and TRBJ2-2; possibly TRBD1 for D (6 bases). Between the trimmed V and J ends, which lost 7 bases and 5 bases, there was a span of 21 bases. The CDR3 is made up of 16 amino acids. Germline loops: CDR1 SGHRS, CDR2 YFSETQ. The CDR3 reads CASGPLTGLMTGELFF. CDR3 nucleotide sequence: TGCGCCAGCGGCCCTCTGACAGGATTAATGACCGGGGAGCTGTTTTTT.

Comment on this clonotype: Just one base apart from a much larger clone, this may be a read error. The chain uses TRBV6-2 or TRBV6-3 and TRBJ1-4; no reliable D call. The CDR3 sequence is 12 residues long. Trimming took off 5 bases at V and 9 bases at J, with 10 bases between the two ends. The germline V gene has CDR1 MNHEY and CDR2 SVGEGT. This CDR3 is CASSHPTKKLFF. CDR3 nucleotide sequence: TGTGCCAGCAGTCACCCGACCAAAAAACTGTTTTTT.

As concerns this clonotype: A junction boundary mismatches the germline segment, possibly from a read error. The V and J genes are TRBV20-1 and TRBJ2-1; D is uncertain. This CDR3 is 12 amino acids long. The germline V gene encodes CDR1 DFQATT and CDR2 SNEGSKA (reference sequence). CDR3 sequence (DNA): TGCAGTGCACCGAGCTCCTACAATGAGCCGTTCTTC. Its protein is CSAPSSYNEPFF.

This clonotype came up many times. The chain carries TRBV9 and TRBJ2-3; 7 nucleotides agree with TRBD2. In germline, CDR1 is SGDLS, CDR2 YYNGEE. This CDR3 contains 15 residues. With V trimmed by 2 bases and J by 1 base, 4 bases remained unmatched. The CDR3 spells CASSVRGVRTDTQYF. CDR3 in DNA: TGTGCCAGCAGCGTCCGGGGGGTTCGCACAGATACGCAGTATTTT.

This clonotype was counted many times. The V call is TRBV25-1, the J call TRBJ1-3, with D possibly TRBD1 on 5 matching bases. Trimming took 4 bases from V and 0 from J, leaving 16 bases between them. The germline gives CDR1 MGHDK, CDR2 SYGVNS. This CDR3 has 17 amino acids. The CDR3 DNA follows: TGTGCCAGCAGTGCACGGGACGGACAATCCTCTGGAAACACCATATATTTT. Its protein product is CASSARDGQSSGNTIYF.

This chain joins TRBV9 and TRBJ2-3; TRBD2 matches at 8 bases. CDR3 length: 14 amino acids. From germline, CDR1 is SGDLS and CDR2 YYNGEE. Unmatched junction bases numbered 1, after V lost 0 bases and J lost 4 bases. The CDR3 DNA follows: TGTGCCAGCAGCGTAGCGGGAGGGCCAGATACGCAGTATTTT. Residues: CASSVAGGPDTQYF.

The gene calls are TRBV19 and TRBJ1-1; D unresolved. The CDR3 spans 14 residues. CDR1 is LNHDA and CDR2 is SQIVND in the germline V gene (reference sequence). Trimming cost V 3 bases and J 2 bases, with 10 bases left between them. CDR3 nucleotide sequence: TGTGCCAGTAGTATGGCCAATAAAAACACTGAAGCTTTCTTT. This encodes CASSMANKNTEAFF.

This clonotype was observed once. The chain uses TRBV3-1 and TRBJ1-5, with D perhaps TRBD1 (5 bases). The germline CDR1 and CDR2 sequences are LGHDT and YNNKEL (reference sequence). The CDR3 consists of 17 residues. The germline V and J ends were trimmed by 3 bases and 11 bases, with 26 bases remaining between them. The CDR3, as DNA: TGTGCCAGCAGCCACGGTAGCAGCGGGGCCGTCATTGGGACCCAGCATTTT. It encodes CASSHGSSGAVIGTQHF.

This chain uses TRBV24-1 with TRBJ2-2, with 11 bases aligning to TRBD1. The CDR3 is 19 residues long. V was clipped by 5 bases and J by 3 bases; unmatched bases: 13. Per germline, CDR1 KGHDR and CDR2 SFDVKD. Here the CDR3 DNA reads TGTGCCACCAGTGCCTCATTTGGTTTGGGACAGGGGGACACCGGGGAGCTGTTTTTT. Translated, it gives CATSASFGLGQGDTGELFF.

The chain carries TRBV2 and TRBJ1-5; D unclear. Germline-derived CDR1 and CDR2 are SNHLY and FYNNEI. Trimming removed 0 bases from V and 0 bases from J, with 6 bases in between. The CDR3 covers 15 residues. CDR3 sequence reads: CASSEARNSNQPQHF. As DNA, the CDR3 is TGTGCCAGCAGTGAAGCGCGGAATAGCAATCAGCCCCAGCATTTT.